These 10 T cell receptor beta chains originate from one sample sequenced in a study of cytomegalovirus exposure and HLA in healthy donors (dated by TCRdb to about 2017). Library method: the immunoSEQ multiplex PCR assay. For the multiplex PCR, a mixture combining 60 forward primers for TCR Vbeta segments and 13 reverse primers for TCR Jbeta segments was used. The clones in this table, taken by TCRdb from immuneACCESS, are in-frame only. Not every clone is retained; where verified, under half of the shortfall comes from an unresolved V gene, and the cause of the rest is unknown. This sample has roughly 180,000 clones in its table, and approximately 86% of those were observed once. Around 1.5% of the sample is taken by the ten largest. Input material: PBMCs. These receptor sequences come from a male donor in good health and CMV-seronegative.

This clone has only one observation. The rearrangement joins TRBV6-1 to TRBJ2-7, with 12 bases matching TRBD2. J lost 7 bases, V lost 3 bases, and 1 base had no gene match. Germline V gives CDR1 MNHNS, CDR2 SASEGT. The CDR3 runs 13 residues. CDR3 region: CASSDGLAGEQYF. The CDR3 DNA sequence: TGTGCCAGCAGTGATGGACTAGCGGGAGAGCAGTACTTC.

The chain couples TRBV19 to TRBJ2-1, with 14 positions matching TRBD2. J was trimmed by 6 bases and V by 6 bases; bases with no gene match: 10. The CDR3 totals 17 residues. CDR1 LNHDA and CDR2 SQIVND come from the germline V gene (reference sequence). CDR3 coding DNA: TGTGCCAGTAGAGGACTAGCGGGGGGCCTTACCCTCAATGAGCAGTTCTTC. Residues: CASRGLAGGLTLNEQFF.

The rearrangement joins TRBV6-5 to TRBJ1-2, with a weak D call TRBD1 (5 bases). The CDR3 consists of 14 residues. V shed 4 bases and J shed 4 bases, with 13 bases lying between them. Germline V CDR1 and CDR2: MNHEY, SVGAGI. CDR3: CASSSKTVLYGYTF. Here the CDR3 DNA reads TGTGCCAGCAGTTCTAAGACAGTACTCTATGGCTACACCTTC.

This chain connects TRBV6-1 to TRBJ2-5; 7 bases are shared with TRBD1. There are 15 residues in the CDR3. Germline trimming cut 4 bases from V and 0 bases from J; bases unmatched to any gene: 5. CDR1 is MNHNS, CDR2 SASEGT, per germline. CDR3 bases: TGTGCCAGCAGTGGACAGGGAGTGTACCAAGAGACCCAGTACTTC. It yields the protein CASSGQGVYQETQYF.

The chain joins TRBV28 to TRBJ2-1; 8 bases are shared with TRBD1. V was pared by 9 bases and J by 8 bases, with 9 bases of the junction left unmatched. This CDR3 spans 13 amino acids. CDR1 is MDHEN, CDR2 SYDVKM, per germline. Here the CDR3 reads CASGTGPGHEQFF. CDR3 coding DNA: TGTGCCAGTGGGACAGGACCCGGACATGAGCAGTTCTTC.

V is TRBV28 and J is TRBJ2-1, with 15 bases identical to TRBD2. The CDR3 has 17 residues. Germline values: CDR1 MDHEN, CDR2 SYDVKM. V lost 5 bases to trimming and J lost 12 bases; unmatched junction nucleotides: 14. The CDR3 reads CASSLPRGTSGRRGQFF. CDR3 DNA: TGTGCCAGCAGTCTACCGCGAGGGACTAGCGGGAGGCGGGGGCAGTTCTTC.

The V call is TRBV25-1, the J call TRBJ1-3; D remains ambiguous. V lost 8 bases, J lost 0 bases, and 14 bases lay in between. Germline lookup yields CDR1 MGHDK and CDR2 SYGVNS. This CDR3 is built from 15 residues. The CDR3 here is CASRRGESSGNTIYF. The CDR3 bases are TGTGCCAGCCGGCGCGGTGAGAGCTCTGGAAACACCATATATTTT.

The chain links TRBV19 to TRBJ2-7; no reliable D call. V was trimmed by 3 bases and J by 4 bases, leaving 13 bases between them. Germline-derived CDR1 and CDR2 are LNHDA and SQIVND (reference sequence). CDR3 length: 14 amino acids. The CDR3, as DNA: TGTGCCAGTAGTATTTCCGGGTCCCCTTACGAGCAGTACTTC. It specifies CASSISGSPYEQYF.

This clone was seen just once. This sequence joins TRBV6-1 and TRBJ1-1; D perhaps matches TRBD1 (5 bases). V shed 6 bases and J shed 0 bases, with 8 bases lying between them. The CDR3 totals 13 residues. Per germline, CDR1 MNHNS and CDR2 SASEGT. CDR3 residues: CASRAGLNTEAFF. CDR3 bases: TGTGCCAGCAGGGCAGGGTTGAACACTGAAGCTTTCTTT.

This clone was detected once. The rearrangement uses TRBV28 and TRBJ2-2; TRBD1 aligns across 7 bases. CDR1 is MDHEN and CDR2 is SYDVKM in the germline V gene. Losses at the gene ends were 3 bases for V and 7 bases for J; bases not matched to a gene: 11. This CDR3 has 16 amino acids. In nucleotides, the CDR3 is TGTGCCAGCAGTTTTTTGGGACAGACTTTCTACGGGGAGCTGTTTTTT. As protein: CASSFLGQTFYGELFF.